This T cell receptor (beta chain) appears in the sequencing data of a study of blood T cell repertoires in COVID-19 (TCRdb year 2020). In terms of the full investigation: Collaborator samples came from the United States, Italy and Spain and covered acute and convalescent phases of COVID-19. The material from the prospective study consisted of cDNA or gDNA derived from T cells, B-cell-depleted T cells, or PBMCs. Deeply sampled blood TCRbeta repertoires from subjects exposed to, actively infected with, or recovered from COVID-19 were included in the dataset. The repertoires were made available in a free public database intended to serve as a resource for research on the immune response to SARS-CoV-2. The samples were drawn from two sources: the first 160 participants of the ongoing ImmuneRACE study, and 1,254 subjects contributed by 6 global collaborators. The sample metadata nearly always contained a de-identified subject ID, COVID-19 status, age in years and sex. HLA class I and class II types, where available, came from metadata supplied by the sample provider rather than from assay-based typing. Points the paper makes about the study in general: How much clinical and demographic metadata was included differed by source and by participant, and the metadata was provided uncurated.

Each collaborating institution followed its own protocols to collect whole blood in K2EDTA tubes. For TCRbeta analysis, collaborator samples were shipped as frozen whole blood, as isolated PBMCs, or as DNA extracted from either sample type. Trimming at the junction amounts to 5 bases on V and 1 base on J, and the germline ends lie 14 bases apart. Spanning cysteine to phenylalanine, the CDR3 consists of 15 amino acids. Only the CDR3 DNA is retained, 45 bases long and in frame from the first base. Sequences MNHEY (CDR1) and SMNVEV (CDR2) are obtained from the germline V gene (reference sequence). Concerning this clone itself: Its specific antigen is unknown. Per-base quality was not reported, and no clone a single base away is much larger than it.

The immunoSEQ Assay, a bias-controlled multiplex PCR, was used to amplify TCRbeta CDR3 regions from genomic DNA. On the study's bioinformatics: The number of nucleated cells in each sample was estimated from the amplification of reference gene primers within the assay. To quantify the absolute abundance of each unique TCRbeta CDR3 rearrangement, sequence reads were collapsed and filtered. For each sample, productive Simpson clonality was calculated by taking the square root of Simpson's diversity index across productive rearrangements. TCRdb holds this immuneACCESS table with in-frame rearrangements only. Some clones are missing; in checked studies, unresolved V genes explain under half, and the rest has no known cause. V, J and clone size are taken as reported in that table, and D and trimming were inferred from the DNA itself. This sample is represented by about 80,000 clones; about 83% of them were singletons. The ten largest clones add up to 3.5% to 4% of the sample.

The V and J genes are TRBV27 and TRBJ1-1; the D gene lacks a confident call. The clonotype comes from a man in his fifties with acute or convalescent COVID-19. Specimen: peripheral blood. At the DNA level, the sequence is TGTGCCAGCAGTCCTGAGGAGGGATGGAACACTGAAGCTTTCTTT. Its protein product is CASSPEEGWNTEAFF.